Here is one TCR beta chain with its context. In the same sample, other DNA sequences code for this CDR3. Measured with immunoSEQ multiplex PCR; TCRdb has only the in-frame clones, and not every one. The sample comprises approximately 220,000 clones, about four fifths of which are singletons, and roughly 5% rests with the top ten. This record comes from a study of blood T cell repertoires in COVID-19. Study overall: The samples span acute and convalescent COVID-19 from the United States, Italy and Spain. T cells, B-cell-depleted T cells, or PBMCs supplied cDNA or gDNA.

The CDR3 runs to 12 residues. Germline V lookup: CDR1 SGHTA, CDR2 FQGNSA. Trimming left V 6 bases short and J 1 base short, with 6 bases between. The chain couples TRBV7-2 to TRBJ1-1, with D hard to call. The sample was PBMCs or T cells enriched from blood (not recorded which). This TCR was recovered from a woman between 50 and 59 years old who had been exposed to COVID-19. CDR3 sequence: CASSIQNTEAFF. CDR3 nucleotide sequence: TGTGCCAGCAGTATACAGAACACTGAAGCTTTCTTT.